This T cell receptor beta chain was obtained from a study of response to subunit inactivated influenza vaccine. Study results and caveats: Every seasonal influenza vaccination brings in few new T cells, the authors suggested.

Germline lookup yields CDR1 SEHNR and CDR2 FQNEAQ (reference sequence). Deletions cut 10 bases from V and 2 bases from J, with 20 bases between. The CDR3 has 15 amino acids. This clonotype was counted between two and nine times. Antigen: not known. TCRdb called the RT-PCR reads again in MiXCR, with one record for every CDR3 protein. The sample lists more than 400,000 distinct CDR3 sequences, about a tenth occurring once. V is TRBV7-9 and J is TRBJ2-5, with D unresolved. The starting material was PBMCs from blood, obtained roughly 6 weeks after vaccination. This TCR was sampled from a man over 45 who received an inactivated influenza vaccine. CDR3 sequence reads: CATQTLGKPQETQYF. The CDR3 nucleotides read TGTGCCACCCAAACCTTGGGAAAACCACAAGAGACCCAGTACTTC.